The rows below give T cell receptor beta chains drawn from one sample of a study of cytomegalovirus exposure and HLA in healthy donors. Clones were read by immunoSEQ multiplex PCR, and TCRdb kept only the in-frame ones, dropping some. The sample contains under 150,000 clones, about 64% of which appear only once. What was sequenced was PBMCs. The receptors were sampled from a man in his 60s in good health and CMV-seronegative. CDR3s include the opening cysteine and the closing phenylalanine or tryptophan. Each record gives: clone size, J gene, D gene, V gene, CDR3 DNA, CDR3 protein. A D gene is named only where the DNA matches it firmly. Size is omitted from some rows. Given values are once, few, many or a class for expanded clones.

.,TRBJ2-1,TRBD2,TRBV7-8,TGTGCCAGCAGCTTAGGCCCGTTGACTAGCAACAATGAGCAGTTCTTC,CASSLGPLTSNNEQFF
.,TRBJ2-7,TRBD2,TRBV10-1,TGCGCCAGCAGTGAAGGGCTAGCGGCGGGCTACGAGCAGTACTTC,CASSEGLAAGYEQYF
.,TRBJ2-7,TRBD1,TRBV7-2,TGTGCCAGCAGCATCGCCGGGACAGGGGGGTACGAGCAGTACTTC,CASSIAGTGGYEQYF
few,TRBJ2-7,TRBD1,TRBV27,TGTGCCAGCAAGAGTCACAGGGGCCCCTACGAGCAGTACTTC,CASKSHRGPYEQYF
.,TRBJ1-3,.,TRBV4-1,TGCGCCAGCAGCAACCCTCCGAGGGGGTCTGGAAACACCATATATTTT,CASSNPPRGSGNTIYF
.,TRBJ1-2,TRBD1,TRBV19,TGTGCCAGTAGTATCCCCACAGGGGGGGGCTATGGCTACACCTTC,CASSIPTGGGYGYTF
.,TRBJ2-1,.,TRBV7-2,TGTGCCAGCAGCGACAACAGGGTCCCTAACAATGAGCAGTTCTTC,CASSDNRVPNNEQFF
.,TRBJ2-7,TRBD1,TRBV6-5,TGTGCCAGCAGGCAGACAGGGGGTAACTACGAGCAGTACTTC,CASRQTGGNYEQYF
.,TRBJ1-5,TRBD1,TRBV28,TGTGCCAGCAGTCTACCTATAATGTTACAGGGGGCGAGGGGGGGGCGTCAGCCCCAGCATTTT,CASSLPIMLQGARGGRQPQHF
few,TRBJ2-7,.,TRBV5-1,TGCGCCAGCAGTAGCGAGCGGTACGAGCAGTACTTC,CASSSERYEQYF
.,TRBJ2-7,TRBD1,TRBV10-3,TGTGCCATCAGTGACTCCAGACAGGGCTCCTACGAGCAGTACTTC,CAISDSRQGSYEQYF
.,TRBJ2-7,.,TRBV6-5,TGTGCCAGCAGTTTCCGGGACACTCCGCAGTACTTC,CASSFRDTPQYF
few,TRBJ1-2,.,TRBV28,TGTGCCAGCAGACCCACAGGGTCCTATGGCTACACCTTC,CASRPTGSYGYTF
.,TRBJ2-3,.,TRBV27,TGTGCCACCGGCAAGCTTCCGGGGGATACGCAGTATTTT,CATGKLPGDTQYF
once,TRBJ1-2,TRBD1,TRBV4-1,TGCGCCAGCAGCCAAGACGACAGGGGAAACGGCTACACCTTC,CASSQDDRGNGYTF
.,TRBJ1-1,TRBD1,TRBV12-5,TGTGCTAGTGGTCCCGGACAGGGGAACACTGAAGCTTTCTTT,CASGPGQGNTEAFF
.,TRBJ1-5,.,TRBV28,TGTGCCAGCAGAATCAAGGGGGAAGAGCAGCCCCAGCATTTT,CASRIKGEEQPQHF
.,TRBJ2-7,.,TRBV11-3,TGTGCCAGCAGCTTAAGTTGGGGGCTCCACCAAGACTTC,CASSLSWGLHQDF
once,TRBJ1-1,TRBD1,TRBV30,TGTGCCGCCCGAGCGGACAGGGGGGACACTGAAGCTTTCTTT,CAARADRGDTEAFF
few,TRBJ2-7,TRBD2,TRBV5-1,TGCGCCAGCAGCTTCAATCTAGCGGGCTTAGCCTACGAGCAGTACTTC,CASSFNLAGLAYEQYF
.,TRBJ2-7,.,TRBV7-9,TGTGCCAGCAGTCCGACCGGGGAGACCTACGAGCAGTACTTC,CASSPTGETYEQYF
few,TRBJ2-1,.,TRBV28,TGTGCCAGCAGTCCCCGGGGTAGCGTGGAGAATGAGCAGTTCTTC,CASSPRGSVENEQFF
.,TRBJ2-1,TRBD2,TRBV7-3,TGTGCCAGCAGCCTCAGACTAGCAGAATACAATGAGCAGTTCTTC,CASSLRLAEYNEQFF
.,TRBJ1-1,.,TRBV6-5,TGTGCCAGCATTATCAGGCGTGGCCACCAAGAAGCTTTCTTT,CASIIRRGHQEAFF
.,TRBJ1-5,TRBD1,TRBV27,TGTGCCAGCAGTTTATTCGGGACAGGGGTTGGTCAGCCCCAGCATTTT,CASSLFGTGVGQPQHF
.,TRBJ1-4,.,TRBV6-6,TGTGCCAGCAGTACCGGGGACATCGCTACTAATGAAAAACTGTTTTTT,CASSTGDIATNEKLFF
.,TRBJ2-1,TRBD2,TRBV7-9,TGTGCCAGCAGCTCCCTTAGGGATGCTAGCGGGAGGGGGGAGCAGTTCTTC,CASSSLRDASGRGEQFF
once,TRBJ2-7,TRBD2,TRBV5-1,TGCGCCAGCAGCTTCACGGGAGGGGGATCCTACGAGCAGTACTTC,CASSFTGGGSYEQYF
.,TRBJ1-1,TRBD1,TRBV7-2,TGTGCCAGCAGCATAGGACAGGGGGCGGTCACTGAAGCTTTCTTT,CASSIGQGAVTEAFF
few,TRBJ2-5,.,TRBV30,TGTGCCTGGAGTGTACGTACAGGGCGAGGGGAGACCCAGTACTTC,CAWSVRTGRGETQYF
.,TRBJ1-3,.,TRBV27,TGTGCCAGCAGTTCGTTCTCTGGAAACACCATATATTTT,CASSSFSGNTIYF
.,TRBJ1-2,.,TRBV28,TGTGCCAGCAGTTTCCCCAGGCCCTCTAACTATGGCTACACCTTC,CASSFPRPSNYGYTF
.,TRBJ1-3,TRBD1,TRBV4-1,TGCGCCAGCAGCCTTCCAGGGGGCTCTGGAAACACCATATATTTT,CASSLPGGSGNTIYF
.,TRBJ2-1,.,TRBV7-6,.,CASSFGSGTRKFF
.,TRBJ2-1,TRBD1,TRBV29-1,TGCAGCGGATCTGGACAGGAGAATTACAATGAGCAGTTCTTC,CSGSGQENYNEQFF
.,TRBJ1-4,TRBD1,TRBV5-6,TGTGCCAGCAGCAACGGACAGGAAATTGTTCATGAAAAACTGTTTTTT,CASSNGQEIVHEKLFF
.,TRBJ1-1,.,TRBV6-5,TGTGCCAGCAGTTCTATCGGTATTGACACTGAAGCTTTCTTT,CASSSIGIDTEAFF
once,TRBJ2-7,.,TRBV6-1,TGTGCCAGCAGTGAAGTGGGCTCCTTCCACGAGCAGTACTTC,CASSEVGSFHEQYF
.,TRBJ1-3,.,TRBV7-2,TGTGCCAGCAGCTTAGGGGCCGCGAGCTCTGGAAACACCATATATTTT,CASSLGAASSGNTIYF
.,TRBJ2-5,TRBD2,TRBV19,TGTGCCAGTAGCCCCACTATTAGCGGGGGGCAAGAGACCCAGTACTTC,CASSPTISGGQETQYF
few,TRBJ2-3,.,TRBV7-7,TGTGCCAGCAGCTTACGCAGGGATACAGATACGCAGTATTTT,CASSLRRDTDTQYF
.,TRBJ2-7,.,TRBV30,TGTGCCTGGAGTGTGCTCTCTAGGTACGAGCAGTACTTC,CAWSVLSRYEQYF
.,TRBJ1-2,TRBD1,TRBV6-4,TGTGCCAGCAGTGGGGACAGGGATAGCTGTGGCTACACCTTC,CASSGDRDSCGYTF
.,TRBJ2-7,TRBD2,TRBV5-4,TGTGCCAGCAGCTTTGGGCCTAGCGGGAGCTTAACCTACGAGCAGTACTTC,CASSFGPSGSLTYEQYF
few,TRBJ2-1,.,TRBV21-1,TGTGCCAGCAGCAAAAGGTCCGGGGGTAGCGGTTGCTACAATGAGCAGTTCTTC,CASSKRSGGSGCYNEQFF
.,TRBJ2-7,.,TRBV5-1,TGCGCCAGCAGCTTGGGCGGTAGCTCCTACGAGCAGTACTTC,CASSLGGSSYEQYF
.,TRBJ2-7,TRBD1,TRBV25-1,TGTGCCAGCAGTGATCCGACAGGGAACTACGAGCAGTACTTC,CASSDPTGNYEQYF
.,TRBJ1-3,TRBD1,TRBV27,TGTGCCAGCAGTTTATATGGGACAGAAGGGATAGTAGGAAACACCATATATTTT,CASSLYGTEGIVGNTIYF
few,TRBJ1-2,.,TRBV29-1,TGCATCCCGGAGGGCTCCGAGGGCTACACCTTC,CIPEGSEGYTF
.,TRBJ2-3,TRBD2,TRBV6-5,TGTGCCACCTTAGGACTAGCGGGAGCCAGGGATACGCAGTATTTT,CATLGLAGARDTQYF
.,TRBJ2-7,TRBD1,TRBV28,TGTGCCAGCACCCGGGACAGGGGGCCTCTCTCCCACGAGCAGTACTTC,CASTRDRGPLSHEQYF
.,TRBJ2-7,TRBD1,TRBV5-4,TGTGCCAGCAGCTTGGGGGGGACAGGGCTTTACGAGCAGTACTTC,CASSLGGTGLYEQYF
.,TRBJ2-1,.,TRBV21-1,TGTGCCAGCAGCAAAGAGCGGGGGGTGGGCGGGTATTACAATGAGCAGTTCTTC,CASSKERGVGGYYNEQFF
.,TRBJ2-3,TRBD2,TRBV12-5,TGTGCTAGTGGTTTAGCGGGAGAGGGAACAGATACGCAGTATTTT,CASGLAGEGTDTQYF
.,TRBJ1-5,.,TRBV18,TGTGCCAGCTCACCCCAGGGGCTAGACAATCAGCCCCAGCATTTT,CASSPQGLDNQPQHF